This note documents a single TCR beta chain sequence. Its matching antigen is unknown. V was clipped by 10 bases and J by 0 bases, with 9 bases between them. The germline V gene encodes CDR1 MNHNS and CDR2 SASEGT. This CDR3 spans 13 amino acids. This specimen comes from a study of shared clonotypes between healthy human individuals. Donors comprised healthy HIV-negative adults lacking recent acute infections or vaccinations. The material for each subset, its genomic DNA, was split evenly across several immunoSEQ plates. Data came from immunoSEQ multiplex PCR; TCRdb stores just in-frame clones and leaves some out. The data show roughly 2,300,000 clones, with 85% to 95% seen just once and about 0.36% held by the top ten. Study conclusions and caveats: Blood was the only sampled material, and tissue repertoires likely differ.

This sequence was found in a man aged 18 to 30 in good health. Some clones in this sample may be carry-over from other donors' samples. The sequencing sample was made of naive CD4+ T cells from PBMCs. Subset reported: CD45RA+ positively selected. This chain links TRBV6-1 with TRBJ2-2, with unresolved D. The CDR3 spells CAIPLANTGELFF. In DNA, the CDR3 is TGTGCCATCCCCCTAGCGAACACCGGGGAGCTGTTTTTT.